This TCR beta chain was documented in a study of blood T cell repertoires in COVID-19. Study-level background: Acute-phase and convalescent COVID-19 samples originated in the United States, Italy and Spain. T cells, B-cell-depleted T cells, or PBMCs supplied cDNA or gDNA.

The authors' processing: Estimates of nucleated cell counts were drawn from the amplification of reference gene primers. This table comes from immunoSEQ multiplex PCR, and its TCRdb copy is limited to in-frame clones, with some not included. D and trimming come from the DNA, and the V and J calls and clone size come from that table. This sample yields approximately 150,000 clones, of which around 88% are seen a single time; around 5% belongs to the top ten. The specimen was peripheral blood. The TCR was taken from a human donor in a cohort sampled during active COVID-19.

Here the CDR3 reads CASSHSAGWTSGTDTQYF. The CDR3 DNA sequence: TGTGCCAGCAGCCATTCCGCTGGGTGGACTAGCGGGACAGATACGCAGTATTTT. The genes are TRBV3-1 (or the pseudogene TRBV3-2) and TRBJ2-3; 11 positions match TRBD2. Trimming removed 3 bases from V and 3 bases from J; junction bases left unmatched: 11. Germline assignment: CDR1 LGHDT and CDR2 YNNKEL (reference sequence). There are 18 residues in the CDR3.